Each of the 9 T cell receptor beta chains below was sequenced from the same sample in a study of post-analysis software for immune sequencing data. Antigens for these TCRs are unknown. The library was made from cDNA and included unique molecular identifiers. One entry per CDR3 protein results from TCRdb running MiXCR on the PCR reads. The sample records 430,000 or so distinct CDR3 sequences, 39% being singletons. Study observations and caveats: There were five TRBV segments more frequent in patients than controls, and TRBV5-6, TRBV5-1 and TRBV20-1 were among them.

Sample: blood. Receptors were obtained from a girl aged 2-10 years with multiple sclerosis.

The chain employs TRBV9 and TRBJ1-2, with D perhaps matching TRBD1 (5 bases). Germline V CDR1 and CDR2: SGDLS, YYNGEE. Between the trimmed V and J ends, which lost 0 bases and 8 bases, there was a span of 11 bases. There are 13 residues in the CDR3. In DNA form, the CDR3 reads TGTGCCAGCAGCGTAGGCAGGGCCGGCGGCTACACCTTC. This sequence encodes CASSVGRAGGYTF.

The chain combines TRBV6-2 or TRBV6-3 with TRBJ2-5; 11 bases map to TRBD2. Per germline, CDR1 MNHEY and CDR2 SVGEGT. V lost 0 bases to trimming and J lost 4 bases; unmatched junction nucleotides: 10. The CDR3 runs to 18 residues. The CDR3 sequence: CASSYSMQLAGARETQYF. CDR3 in DNA: TGTGCCAGCAGTTACTCTATGCAACTAGCGGGGGCGCGAGAGACCCAGTACTTC.

V is TRBV10-3 and J is TRBJ1-1; a weak D match, TRBD1 (6 bases). The germline CDR1 and CDR2 sequences are ENHRY and SYGVKD. Trimming took 7 bases from V and 4 from J, leaving 7 bases between them. The CDR3 length is 11 residues. The CDR3 here is CAIKGGTEAFF. The CDR3 nucleotides are TGTGCCATCAAGGGGGGCACTGAAGCTTTCTTT.

V is TRBV10-3 and J is TRBJ2-3; D not resolved. V lost 3 bases, J lost 1 base, and 5 bases lay in between. There are 13 residues in the CDR3. The germline gives CDR1 ENHRY, CDR2 SYGVKD. DNA of the CDR3: TGTGCCATCAGTGACCGGGGCACAGATACGCAGTATTTT. Protein sequence: CAISDRGTDTQYF.

This chain uses TRBV20-1 with TRBJ2-1, with 10 bases lining up with TRBD2. This CDR3 spans 17 amino acids. V lost 3 bases and J lost 0; bases outside the gene matches: 8. Germline V lookup: CDR1 DFQATT, CDR2 SNEGSKA (reference sequence). The chain's CDR3 is CSASSLAGVSSYNEQFF. The CDR3 nucleotides are TGCAGTGCTAGTTCGCTAGCGGGGGTAAGCTCCTACAATGAGCAGTTCTTC.

The chain couples TRBV4-2 to TRBJ2-7, with a weak D call TRBD2 (6 bases). Per the germline V gene, CDR1 is LGHNA and CDR2 is YNFKEQ. CDR3 length: 16 residues. With 0 bases removed from V and 2 bases from J, the gap between germline ends came to 14 bases. CDR3 protein: CASSQEVRGTPYEQYF. CDR3 in DNA: TGTGCCAGCAGCCAAGAAGTCCGGGGGACCCCCTACGAGCAGTACTTC.

The chain is built from TRBV20-1 and TRBJ1-5; D is perhaps TRBD1 (5 bases). The CDR3 extends over 14 amino acids. V lost 0 bases and J lost 10, with 16 bases in between. Germline lookup yields CDR1 DFQATT and CDR2 SNEGSKA (reference sequence). This CDR3 reads CSARDLLGPEPQHF. The CDR3, as DNA: TGCAGTGCTAGAGATCTCCTGGGGCCAGAACCCCAGCATTTT.

V and J are TRBV28 and TRBJ2-7; TRBD1 is a possible D gene (6 bases). Trimming took 2 bases from V and 4 from J, leaving 12 bases between them. The CDR3 loop spans 14 amino acids. Per the germline V gene, CDR1 is MDHEN and CDR2 is SYDVKM. This CDR3 reads CASSLNQGWYEQYF. CDR3 sequence (DNA): TGTGCCAGCAGTTTAAATCAGGGGTGGTACGAGCAGTACTTC.

The rearrangement links TRBV11-2 to TRBJ2-5, with D possibly being TRBD2 (6 bases). CDR1 is SGHAT and CDR2 is FQNNGV in the germline V gene. Trimming removed 5 bases at V and 7 bases at J, with 23 bases between. CDR3 length: 16 residues. CDR3 protein: CASSLGPGLDGRTQYF. The CDR3 coding sequence is TGTGCCAGCAGCCTAGGTCCGGGACTGGACGGGCGGACCCAGTACTTC.